This T cell receptor beta chain was obtained from a study of radiation and T cells in renal cell carcinoma. Study-wide results and caveats: In blood, top tumor clones expanded by 2 weeks, shrinking by 4.

Time point: baseline pretreatment blood. Treatment indicated: 15 Gy SBRT to primary tumor, nephrectomy 4 weeks later. Blood was sampled at baseline, 2 weeks and 4 weeks after SBRT. Some clones are missing from TCRdb's copy, which holds only in-frame ones; the method was immunoSEQ multiplex PCR. The data contain tens of thousands of clones, about four fifths of them seen just once; the ten biggest clones take up roughly 6%. This clone has a handful of counts. Its specificity is unknown. J was trimmed by 6 bases and V by 10 bases; bases with no gene match: 11. The length of the CDR3 is 14 residues. The germline CDR1 and CDR2 sequences are MDHEN and SYDVKM.

The sample here was blood, taken from a patient whose treatment included radiotherapy and nephrectomy. The chain employs TRBV28 and TRBJ2-3; TRBD1 matches at 9 bases. The TCR was taken from a man in his 60s with renal cell carcinoma. CDR3: CATEYGTGKDTQYF. Here the CDR3 DNA reads TGTGCCACCGAATACGGGACAGGGAAGGATACGCAGTATTTT.